This T cell receptor (beta chain) was sequenced in a study of blood T cell repertoires in COVID-19. The protocol was immunoSEQ multiplex PCR, while the TCRdb copy is restricted to in-frame clones and leaves out a portion. This repertoire shows approximately 100,000 clones, 81% found once; its top ten account for about 4.4%. This CDR3 comprises 13 residues. CDR1 is GTSNPN and CDR2 is SVGIG in the germline V gene (reference sequence). The V end was cut by 7 bases, the J end by 0 bases, with 12 bases between. The sequencing input was peripheral blood. The V and J genes are TRBV30 and TRBJ1-1; tentative D call: TRBD1 (5 bases). This clonotype was obtained from a man in his sixties with acute or convalescent COVID-19. CDR3 bases: TGTGCCTCTCTGGGGGGGATGAACACTGAAGCTTTCTTT. It encodes CASLGGMNTEAFF.